In its sample, the clone carrying this T cell receptor (beta chain) was seen many times. Its antigen is not known. V was shortened by 0 bases and J by 6 bases, with 11 bases between the two germline ends. CDR1 MNHEY and CDR2 SMNVEV come from the germline V gene (reference sequence). The CDR3 length is 14 residues. This sample was taken from a study of human T cells and chemical hapten exposure. Study-level information: Alopecia areata, totalis or universalis affected patients, mainly female. Study observations and caveats: Expanded TCR counts at PT1 went up together with patch test score, a positive correlation.

Time point in this sample: patch test 2, 6 weeks after DPC sensitization. Treatment described: therapeutic diphenylcyclopropenone sensitization with weekly scalp DPC. In TCRdb, the RACE reads were re-called with MiXCR into one record per CDR3 protein. The table includes roughly 120,000 distinct CDR3 sequences, about a tenth detected once. The rearrangement uses TRBV27 and TRBJ1-2; maybe TRBD1 (5 bases). Specimen: whole blood, collected in connection with sensitization to the hapten diphenylcyclopropenone (DPC). The source is a woman aged 40-49 years with alopecia areata. Some clones in this sample may be carry-over from other donors' samples. CDR3 region: CASSLSTGQDGYTF. In DNA, the CDR3 is TGTGCCAGCAGTTTATCGACGGGGCAAGATGGCTACACCTTC.